Listed below are T cell receptor beta chains from one sample, sequenced in a study of blood T cells in healthy people across ages. TCRdb reanalysed the 5' RACE reads using MiXCR and keeps one entry per CDR3 protein. Found here are 730,000 or so distinct CDR3 sequences, roughly 43% of them singletons; the top ten hold about 32%. Specimen: blood. The source of these receptors is a man older than 75 in good health. The CDR3 runs from the conserved cysteine through the conserved F or W. The order of the fields is J gene, clone size, D gene, V gene, CDR3 DNA, CDR3 protein. A D gene is named only where the DNA matches it firmly. Only part of the rows carry a size: once, few, many, or a class if the clone is expanded.

TRBJ2-2 NA NA TRBV5-6 TGTGCCAGCAGCTGGTCGACGACCACCGGGGAGCTGTTTTTT CASSWSTTTGELFF
TRBJ2-2 few NA TRBV9 TGTGCCAGCAGCGTAAGAGGGTACGGGGAGCTGTTTTTT CASSVRGYGELFF
TRBJ1-4 NA NA TRBV10-1 TGCGCCAGCAGTGAGTCGGCTCAACGGGGTGGTGAAAAACTGTTTTTT CASSESAQRGGEKLFF
TRBJ1-2 NA TRBD1 TRBV6-5 TGTGCCAGCAGGCGGACAGGGTTAAACTATGGCTACACCTTC CASRRTGLNYGYTF
TRBJ2-7 NA NA TRBV5-1 TGCGCCAGCAGCTTGGACGGGCCCTACGAGCAGTACTTC CASSLDGPYEQYF
TRBJ2-7 once NA TRBV18 TGTGTCAGCTCACCGACGGGACAAACCTACGAGCAGTACTTC CVSSPTGQTYEQYF
TRBJ2-3 few TRBD1 TRBV7-3 TGTGCCAGCAGCCCGATGACGGGGACAGGGAGGGATACGCAGTATTTT CASSPMTGTGRDTQYF
TRBJ2-7 NA TRBD1 TRBV12-3/TRBV12-4 TGTGCCAGCAGTTTAGACAGGGGTGGAGGCTACGAGCAGTACTTC CASSLDRGGGYEQYF
TRBJ1-1 few TRBD1 TRBV3-1 TGTGCCAGCAGCCGCCAGGGGGGTGCGGTGAACACTGAAGCTTTCTTT CASSRQGGAVNTEAFF
TRBJ2-1 few NA TRBV7-7 TGTGCCAGCAGCCCACTAGAACACGTGGACAATGAGCAGTTCTTC CASSPLEHVDNEQFF
TRBJ1-5 NA NA TRBV20-1 TGCAGTGCTAGAGGCGGGGGGCACGGCAATCAGCCCCAGCATTTT CSARGGGHGNQPQHF
TRBJ2-3 few TRBD2 TRBV12-3/TRBV12-4 TGTGCCAGCAACAGAGTGGGGGGGGATACGCAGTATTTT CASNRVGGDTQYF
TRBJ2-1 NA TRBD1 TRBV5-1 TGCGCCAGCAGCTTGGGGACAGGGTTCCCGCCTTACAATGAGCAGTTCTTC CASSLGTGFPPYNEQFF
TRBJ2-3 many NA TRBV2 TGTGCCAGCAGAGTTACCACAGATACGCAGTATTTT CASRVTTDTQYF
TRBJ2-7 many NA TRBV29-1 TGCAGCGTTGTAGGACTCTCCTACGAGCAGTACTTC CSVVGLSYEQYF
TRBJ2-7 few NA TRBV27 TGTGCCAGCAGCCGATTGACCCAGGACGAGCAGTACTTC CASSRLTQDEQYF
TRBJ2-7 NA TRBD2 TRBV12-3/TRBV12-4 TGTGCCAGTAGACCCGGGACTACCGTTACCAAGTACTTC CASRPGTTVTKYF
TRBJ2-7 NA TRBD1 TRBV14 TGTGCCAGCAGCCAAGCCAGGGGGCGCATCCACGAGCAGTACTTC CASSQARGRIHEQYF
TRBJ2-5 NA NA TRBV18 TGTGCCAGCTCACCACTCCACGACGCGAGGGCAGAGACCCAGTACTTC CASSPLHDARAETQYF
TRBJ2-3 NA TRBD2 TRBV3-1 TGTGCCAGCAGCCAAGTGGTGGTAGCGGGAGATACAGATACGCAGTATTTT CASSQVVVAGDTDTQYF
TRBJ2-1 NA TRBD2 TRBV20-1 TGCAGTGCTAGAGATGCCAGCGGGGGGGCAAAGGGTGAGCAGTTCTTC CSARDASGGAKGEQFF
TRBJ2-3 NA NA TRBV6-2/TRBV6-3 TGTGCCAGTGTTACATACCGGGACGACCGCACAGATACGCAGTATTTT CASVTYRDDRTDTQYF